The rows below give T cell receptor beta chains drawn from one sample of a study of blood T cell repertoires in COVID-19. The protocol was immunoSEQ multiplex PCR, while the TCRdb copy is restricted to in-frame clones and leaves out a portion. The table has approximately 200,000 clones, roughly 80% seen once. Sequenced material: peripheral blood. The origin of the receptors is a human donor in a cohort sampled during active COVID-19. CDR3s include the opening cysteine and the closing phenylalanine or tryptophan. The D gene is left open where the match is weak. Clone size is shown for a subset of rows, as once, few, many or a class of expanded clone.

TRBJ2-7	.	TRBV6-2/TRBV6-3	13	TRBD2	TGTGCCAGCAGTTACCCCGGGACTAGCGAGCAGTACTTC	CASSYPGTSEQYF
TRBJ2-7	once	TRBV7-9	16	TRBD2	TGTGCCAGCAGCTGGCCTAGCGGGAGGGCCTCATACGAGCAGTACTTC	CASSWPSGRASYEQYF
TRBJ2-7	few	TRBV19	14	.	TGTGCCAGTAGTATCTGGGACACTCCAGACGAGCAGTACTTC	CASSIWDTPDEQYF
TRBJ2-7	.	TRBV6-6	14	.	TGTGCCAGCAGGCGGGACAGTAACGTCGACGAGCAGTACTTC	CASRRDSNVDEQYF
TRBJ2-5	.	TRBV6-5	15	.	TGTGCCAGCATCTTGGTTGGGCCCCCGGGGGAGACCCAGTACTTC	CASILVGPPGETQYF
TRBJ1-4	.	TRBV2	12	.	TGTGCCAGCAGTGACAGTTCCGAAAAACTGTTTTTT	CASSDSSEKLFF
TRBJ2-7	.	TRBV29-1	12	.	TGCAGCGTTGGACAAACACCCTACGAGCAGTACTTC	CSVGQTPYEQYF
TRBJ1-5	.	TRBV28	14	.	TGTGCCAGCAGCCCCCCGGTAGGAGTTCAGCCCCAGCATTTT	CASSPPVGVQPQHF
TRBJ1-2	.	TRBV28	12	.	TGTGCCAGCAGTTTCAGGGACTATGGCTACACCTTC	CASSFRDYGYTF
TRBJ2-7	few	TRBV2	17	TRBD1	TGTGCCAGCAGTCCCATACTGGGACAGCTAAGATCTTACGAGCAGTACTTC	CASSPILGQLRSYEQYF
TRBJ2-3	.	TRBV3-1/TRBV3-2	19	.	TGTGCCAGCAGCCACCCCGCAGGGCGATACGTGACTAGGGCGGGGACGCAGTATTTT	CASSHPAGRYVTRAGTQYF
TRBJ2-7	once	TRBV7-3	16	TRBD2	TGTGCCAGCAGCTTGGCGGGAGGTTTAGGCTCCTACGAGCAGTACTTC	CASSLAGGLGSYEQYF
TRBJ1-1	.	TRBV19	13	.	TGTACCAGTAGTATTAGCCGGAACACTGAAGCTTTCTTT	CTSSISRNTEAFF
TRBJ2-2	few	TRBV24-1	13	.	TGTGCCACCGGACTACCGAACACCGGGGAGCTGTTTTTT	CATGLPNTGELFF
TRBJ2-7	.	TRBV4-2	19	TRBD2	TGTGCCAGCAGCCAAGAGGGGACTAGCGGACCTTCCTCCTCCTACGAGCAGTACTTC	CASSQEGTSGPSSSYEQYF
TRBJ2-7	.	TRBV19	15	.	TGTGCCAGTAGTATAGCAGGACAGCCTCTCTACGAGCAGTACTTC	CASSIAGQPLYEQYF
TRBJ1-3	.	TRBV7-9	13	.	TGTGCCAGCAGCTTAGTTACTGGAAACACCATATATTTT	CASSLVTGNTIYF
TRBJ1-5	few	TRBV19	15	.	TGTGCCAGTAGTATGGACGGGAGGGGCAATCAGCCCCAGCATTTT	CASSMDGRGNQPQHF
TRBJ2-7	.	TRBV6-2/TRBV6-3	15	.	TGTGCCAGCAGTCGAGATCGGGGAGCAGGCTACGAGCAGTACTTC	CASSRDRGAGYEQYF
TRBJ1-1	.	TRBV6-6	15	.	TGTGCCAGCAGTTTTCCGGGACTTCTAGGCACTGAAGCTTTCTTT	CASSFPGLLGTEAFF
TRBJ1-5	once	TRBV30	15	.	TGTGCCTGGAGTGTAGTGGGACTGGGATCACAGCCCCAGCATTTT	CAWSVVGLGSQPQHF
TRBJ1-1	few	TRBV29-1	14	.	TGCAGCGTTGATAAGTCAGGCATGAACACTGAAGCTTTCTTT	CSVDKSGMNTEAFF
TRBJ2-7	.	TRBV9	15	TRBD2	TGTGCCAGCAGCACGGGACTAGCGGGGGCTTACGAGCAGTACTTC	CASSTGLAGAYEQYF
TRBJ2-1	once	TRBV5-6	16	TRBD2	TGTGCCAGCAGCTTATTTACTAGCGGAGAGTACAATGAGCAGTTCTTC	CASSLFTSGEYNEQFF
TRBJ2-1	.	TRBV6-2/TRBV6-3	17	TRBD2	TGTGCCAGCAGTTATTCCGGGACTAGCGGAGTATACAATGAGCAGTTCTTC	CASSYSGTSGVYNEQFF
TRBJ2-7	many	TRBV19	14	.	TGTGCCAGTAGTCACAGGACAGATTCCTACGAGCAGTACTTC	CASSHRTDSYEQYF
TRBJ1-1	.	TRBV5-1	15	TRBD1	TGCGCCAGCAGCTTGGGACAGGGGTTGAACACTGAAGCTTTCTTT	CASSLGQGLNTEAFF
TRBJ2-1	.	TRBV19	15	TRBD1	TGTGCCAGTAGTCGGGCGGGGACAGGGGGCAATGAGCAGTTCTTC	CASSRAGTGGNEQFF
TRBJ2-1	.	TRBV18	16	TRBD2	TGTGCCAGCTCTCCGCAAGCGGGAGGCCAATACAATGAGCAGTTCTTC	CASSPQAGGQYNEQFF
TRBJ1-1	.	TRBV9	15	TRBD1	TGTGCCAGCAGCCGGACAGGGGGTCCGAACACTGAAGCTTTCTTT	CASSRTGGPNTEAFF
TRBJ1-3	once	TRBV28	13	TRBD1	TGTGCCAGCAGGGGGACAGGGGGGAACACCATATATTTT	CASRGTGGNTIYF
TRBJ2-7	.	TRBV6-5	14	TRBD1	TGTGCCAGCAGTTTACGACAGGGGGGCAGCGAGCAGTACTTC	CASSLRQGGSEQYF
TRBJ2-3	.	TRBV6-2/TRBV6-3	17	.	TGTGCCAGCAGTACCCGACTAGTGGGCCCCCTCACAGATACGCAGTATTTT	CASSTRLVGPLTDTQYF
TRBJ2-5	.	TRBV5-1	17	TRBD2	TGCGCCAGCAGCTGGACAGAGACTAGCGGGAGAAGAGAGACCCAGTACTTC	CASSWTETSGRRETQYF
TRBJ1-6	.	TRBV4-3	15	.	TGCGCCAGCAGCCAAGATGGCCAGGGGAATTCACCCCTCCACTTT	CASSQDGQGNSPLHF
TRBJ2-7	.	TRBV29-1	13	.	TGCAGCGTTGGGGCCCCTATCACCTACGAGCAGTACTTC	CSVGAPITYEQYF
TRBJ2-1	once	TRBV5-1	15	.	TGCGCCAGCAGCCTCACTAGGACGTCCTACAATGAGCAGTTCTTC	CASSLTRTSYNEQFF
TRBJ1-3	.	TRBV19	13	.	TGTGCCAGTAGATTATCTTCTGGAAACACCATATATTTT	CASRLSSGNTIYF
TRBJ1-6	few	TRBV25-1	11	.	TGTGCCAGCAGTCACGGGGGGCGGCCCCACTTT	CASSHGGRPHF
TRBJ1-2	.	TRBV6-2/TRBV6-3	13	.	TGTGCCAGCACCCCTGACGGGAACTATGGCTACACCTTC	CASTPDGNYGYTF
TRBJ2-1	.	TRBV27	15	.	TGTGCCAGCAGTTGGACTCACCCCGTCTACAATGAGCAGTTCTTC	CASSWTHPVYNEQFF
TRBJ1-3	.	TRBV6-1	15	.	TGTGCCAGCAGTGAATTCCCGACAAAGGGAAACACCATATATTTT	CASSEFPTKGNTIYF
TRBJ1-2	.	TRBV29-1	14	TRBD1	TGCAGCGTCGGAGGGGGCCCCAAGAACTATGGCTACACCTTC	CSVGGGPKNYGYTF
TRBJ1-1	.	TRBV4-2	14	.	TGTGCCAGCAGCCCTCCTAGGGGGAGAACTGAAGCTTTCTTT	CASSPPRGRTEAFF
TRBJ2-3	.	TRBV4-2	18	TRBD1	TGTGCCAGCAGCCAAGTAGTATCAAGCAGGGGGCAGAGGGATACGCAGTATTTT	CASSQVVSSRGQRDTQYF
TRBJ2-6	.	TRBV5-1	18	TRBD1	TGCGCCAGCAGCACCGGACAGGGGGGAATGGTTGGGGCCAACGTCCTGACTTTC	CASSTGQGGMVGANVLTF
TRBJ2-7	many	TRBV28	12	.	TGTGCCAGCAGGAATCAGGCCTACGAGCAGTACTTC	CASRNQAYEQYF
TRBJ1-2	.	TRBV9	18	TRBD1	TGTGCCAGCAGTGGCCGCACCCTCACAGGGGTTGGGAACTATGGCTACACCTTC	CASSGRTLTGVGNYGYTF
TRBJ1-1	.	TRBV15	13	.	TGTGCCACCAGCAGGGCGGGGAACACTGAAGCTTTCTTT	CATSRAGNTEAFF
TRBJ2-7	.	TRBV9	14	TRBD1	TGTGCCAGCAGCGGCCGGGACAGTACCTACGAGCAGTACTTC	CASSGRDSTYEQYF
TRBJ2-7	.	TRBV28	15	TRBD2	TGTGCCAGCAGTTTCCGCGGGAGAGGCGTCAACGAGCAGTACTTC	CASSFRGRGVNEQYF
TRBJ2-2	.	TRBV5-5	15	TRBD2	TGTGCCAGCAGCTTGGGCGGGAGAGGGACCGGGGAGCTGTTTTTT	CASSLGGRGTGELFF